Sequencing of this T cell receptor (beta chain) was carried out in a study of blood T cell repertoires in COVID-19 (dated by TCRdb to the early 2020s). About the study as a whole: Samples from collaborators originated in the United States, Italy and Spain and spanned both the acute and convalescent phases of COVID-19. The material from the prospective study consisted of cDNA or gDNA derived from T cells, B-cell-depleted T cells, or PBMCs. The dataset comprised deeply sampled blood TCRbeta repertoires from subjects exposed to, actively infected with, or recovered from COVID-19. The repertoires were released in a freely available public database intended as a resource for research on the immune response to SARS-CoV-2. The samples were drawn from the first 160 participants of the ongoing ImmuneRACE study and from over 950 subjects provided by 6 global collaborators. Nearly every sample came with metadata listing a de-identified subject ID, COVID-19 status, age in years and sex. Where available, HLA class I and class II types were obtained from metadata supplied by the sample provider rather than from assay-based typing. General findings and caveats noted by the study authors: The amount of clinical and demographic metadata varied by source and participant and was provided uncurated.

One collaborating source in Seattle enrolled patients while the patients were actively infected and followed the patients over time throughout the course of disease. The collaborating institutions used their own protocols to collect whole blood in K2EDTA tubes. For TCRbeta analysis, collaborators shipped samples in one of three forms: frozen whole blood, isolated PBMCs, or DNA extracted from either of those sample types. In regard to this clone: No antigen is known for it. The record has no base qualities; no much larger clone is one base away.

V drops 2 bases and J drops 0 bases, leaving 8 bases in between. Per the germline V gene, MDHEN is the CDR1 and SYDVKM is the CDR2. From the cysteine up to the phenylalanine, the CDR3 has a length of 15 residues. Kept here is only the CDR3 DNA, which spans 45 bases and is read in frame from base 1. The immunoSEQ Assay, a bias-controlled multiplex PCR, was used to amplify TCRbeta CDR3 regions from genomic DNA. The original methods were these. Nucleated cell counts per sample were estimated from amplification of reference gene primers within the assay. To quantify the absolute abundance of each unique TCRbeta CDR3 rearrangement, sequence reads were collapsed and filtered. For each sample, productive Simpson clonality was calculated as the square root of Simpson's diversity index across productive rearrangements. Held by TCRdb, this immuneACCESS table contains in-frame sequences only and omits some clones. Under half of the omission traces to an unresolved V gene where checked; the cause of the rest is unknown. Clone size and the V and J calls come from that table; the DNA yielded D and trimming. This sample comprises about 180,000 clones, 70% to 90% of them detected only once. 0.58% of the sample is held by the ten biggest clonotypes.

The chain uses TRBV28 and TRBJ1-5, with the D segment identity uncertain. Sequencing was done on a sample of peripheral blood. This clonotype originated in a man between 60 and 75 years old with COVID-19, enrolled during active disease. The CDR3 amino acid sequence is: CASSLPVNSNQPQHF. The DNA is as follows: TGTGCCAGCAGTTTACCCGTTAATAGCAATCAGCCCCAGCATTTT.